These 23 T cell receptor beta chains came from one sample sequenced in a study of beta chain features in type 1 diabetes. Expressed TCRB transcripts were sequenced because the isolated RNA had all been reverse transcribed beforehand. TCRdb keeps only in-frame clones here, not all; method: immunoSEQ multiplex PCR. This table holds about 320,000 clones, 12% to 15% found once. Specimen: central memory CD4+ T cells from blood. Every receptor here comes from a man aged 30-40 years in good health.

The sample holds a few counts of this clone. The chain couples TRBV4-1 to TRBJ1-5; D may be TRBD1 (5 bases). Germline CDR1 reads MGHRA; CDR2 reads YSYEKL. Trimming took 0 bases from V and 6 from J, leaving 12 bases between them. This CDR3 is built from 15 residues. In nucleotides, the CDR3 is TGCGCCAGCAGCCAAGATCCCAGGGCAGGTCAGCCCCAGCATTTT. As protein: CASSQDPRAGQPQHF.

This sequence joins TRBV28 and TRBJ1-5; D remains ambiguous. V lost 3 bases and J lost 6, with 12 bases in between. This CDR3 contains 14 residues. CDR1 is MDHEN and CDR2 is SYDVKM in the germline V gene. The CDR3 is CASSFWGGSQPQHF. The CDR3 nucleotides read TGTGCCAGCAGTTTTTGGGGAGGCAGTCAGCCCCAGCATTTT.

The V and J genes are TRBV10-3 and TRBJ2-5, with D perhaps given as TRBD1 or TRBD2 (6 bases each). CDR3 length: 16 residues. CDR1 is ENHRY, CDR2 SYGVKD, per germline. Trimming took 3 bases from V and 5 from J, leaving 19 bases between them. CDR3 residues: CAISDMIQGGRETQYF. In nucleotides, the CDR3 is TGTGCCATCAGTGATATGATACAGGGAGGCCGGGAGACCCAGTACTTC.

This clone appeared a few times. The rearrangement joins TRBV18 to TRBJ2-3, with D perhaps TRBD2 (6 bases). The V gene's germline CDR1 is KGHSH and CDR2 LQKENI. V was clipped by 6 bases and J by 1 base, with 20 bases between them. The CDR3 covers 17 residues. The CDR3 protein is CASSSSNPGTRTDTQYF. For the CDR3, the DNA is TGTGCCAGCTCCTCATCTAATCCCGGGACTCGCACAGATACGCAGTATTTT.

This clone has more than one count but fewer than ten. The CDR3: CASSTMDTQYF. The DNA for the CDR3 is TGTGCCAGCAGCACCATGGATACGCAGTATTTT. The chain recombines TRBV7-2 with TRBJ2-3; no clear D gene. This CDR3 has 11 amino acids. V shed 5 bases and J shed 6 bases, with 6 bases lying between them. CDR1 SGHTA and CDR2 FQGNSA come from the germline V gene.

The genes are TRBV27 and TRBJ2-2; D is unresolved. V was shortened by 5 bases and J by 7 bases, with 8 bases between the two germline ends. From germline, CDR1 is MNHEY and CDR2 SMNVEV (reference sequence). The CDR3 runs to 12 residues. The CDR3 nucleotides read TGTGCCAGCAGTCGGCTTGTCGGGGAGCTGTTTTTT. It specifies CASSRLVGELFF.

This clone showed up just a few times. This chain uses TRBV6-1 with TRBJ1-1, with D possibly matching TRBD1 (6 bases). V lost 2 bases to trimming and J lost 4 bases, with 20 bases between them. The CDR3 length is 17 residues. Germline loops: CDR1 MNHNS, CDR2 SASEGT. Written as DNA, the CDR3 is TGTGCCAGCAGTGAACGAAGGGGGACGGGGCTCGGCACTGAAGCTTTCTTT. This translates into CASSERRGTGLGTEAFF.

The chain carries TRBV6-6 and TRBJ1-5; D may be TRBD1 (5 bases). The germline V gene encodes CDR1 MNHNY and CDR2 SVGAGI (reference sequence). The CDR3 runs 13 residues. Between the trimmed V and J ends, which lost 6 bases and 7 bases, there was a span of 13 bases. Written as DNA, the CDR3 is TGTGCCAGCAGCCAAGGGCGGGGGCAGCCCCAGCATTTT. Translated: CASSQGRGQPQHF.

This chain links TRBV25-1 with TRBJ2-3; D remains unclear. CDR1 MGHDK and CDR2 SYGVNS come from the germline V gene. Trimming shortened V by 6 bases and J by 2 bases, and 9 bases separated the two germline ends. The CDR3 is 13 amino acids. DNA for the CDR3: TGTGCCAGCAGACCCTTTACCACAGATACGCAGTATTTT. Translation gives CASRPFTTDTQYF.

J is TRBJ2-1 and V is TRBV5-1, with 8 bases identical to TRBD1. V trimming: 0 bases; J trimming: 4 bases; junction bases outside the gene matches: 0. Germline CDR1 and CDR2: SGHRS and YFSETQ. The CDR3 has 14 amino acids. The CDR3 reads CASSLGQGYNEQFF. The CDR3 nucleotides read TGCGCCAGCAGCTTGGGACAGGGGTACAATGAGCAGTTCTTC.

In this sample, this clone turned up a few times. The V gene is TRBV7-9, the J gene TRBJ2-3; 9 bases match TRBD2. The germline V gene has CDR1 SEHNR and CDR2 FQNEAQ (reference sequence). This CDR3 region has 13 residues. The V and J ends lost 4 bases and 4 bases, in that order; junction bases with no gene match: 0. The CDR3 protein is CASSWTSADTQYF. The CDR3 coding sequence is TGTGCCAGCAGCTGGACTAGCGCAGATACGCAGTATTTT.

The rearrangement links TRBV19 to TRBJ2-7; 10 nucleotides match TRBD2. The CDR3 sequence is 14 residues long. Trimming removed 5 bases from V and 3 bases from J; junction bases left unmatched: 4. CDR1 and CDR2 from the germline V gene are LNHDA and SQIVND (reference sequence). CDR3 bases: TGTGCCAGTAGTCTAGCGGGAGTGGGCTACGAGCAGTACGTC. This sequence encodes CASSLAGVGYEQYV.

The chain couples TRBV10-3 to TRBJ1-4; D gene unclear. This CDR3 comprises 16 residues. The V gene lost 4 bases and the J gene lost 4 bases, with 16 bases spanning the gap. Looked up from germline, CDR1 is ENHRY and CDR2 is SYGVKD. The CDR3 nucleotides read TGTGCCATCAGTGGAGGTCCGAAGGAGGGTAATGAAAAACTGTTTTTT. It is translated as CAISGGPKEGNEKLFF.

The rearrangement links TRBV9 to TRBJ1-1; 12 bases align to TRBD1. Per germline, CDR1 SGDLS and CDR2 YYNGEE. The CDR3 spans 14 residues. Trimming took 4 bases from V and 10 from J; bases not matched to a gene: 8. This CDR3 is CASSPGTGGGGAFF. As DNA, the CDR3 is TGTGCCAGCAGCCCGGGGACAGGGGGCGGCGGAGCTTTCTTT.

This clone has just a few counts. The chain carries TRBV4-3 and TRBJ2-3, with a possible D match to TRBD2 (5 bases). This CDR3 spans 15 amino acids. The V gene lost 0 bases and the J gene lost 6 bases, with 13 bases spanning the gap. The V gene's germline CDR1 is LGHNA and CDR2 YSLEER. DNA of the CDR3: TGCGCCAGCAGCCAAGATCGGAGAGGACTGGATACGCAGTATTTT. This encodes CASSQDRRGLDTQYF.

This clone was counted only a few times. The V gene is TRBV7-9, the J gene TRBJ2-1, with TRBD2 matching over 7 bases. V lost 6 bases, J lost 7 bases, and 9 bases stayed unmatched. Germline CDR1 SEHNR, CDR2 FQNEAQ (reference sequence). This CDR3 spans 14 amino acids. The CDR3 is CASSWGGFGNEQFF. The CDR3 DNA reads as TGTGCCAGCAGTTGGGGGGGATTTGGGAATGAGCAGTTCTTC.

The gene calls are TRBV27 and TRBJ1-1; unclear D gene. The CDR3 covers 11 residues. The germline V and J ends were trimmed by 8 bases and 9 bases, with 13 bases remaining between them. CDR1 and CDR2 from the germline V gene are MNHEY and SMNVEV (reference sequence). The CDR3 DNA is TGTGCCAGCCAAGCCGAGAAAAAAGCTTTCTTT. This sequence encodes CASQAEKKAFF.

The chain is built from TRBV6-5 and TRBJ1-4; D is uncertain. CDR3 length: 16 amino acids. Germline CDR1 MNHEY, CDR2 SVGAGI. The V gene lost 0 bases and the J gene lost 8 bases, with 16 bases spanning the gap. The CDR3 bases are TGTGCCAGCAGTTACTCGACGGATCCGAGAAGGGAAAAACTGTTTTTT. It is translated as CASSYSTDPRREKLFF.

This clone has more than one count but fewer than ten. V and J are TRBV13 and TRBJ2-1; D call uncertain. V lost 4 bases and J 3 bases, leaving 4 bases between the germline ends. CDR1 and CDR2 from the germline V gene are PRHDT and FYEKMQ (reference sequence). CDR3 size: 12 residues. This CDR3 is CASSSNYNEQFF. CDR3 nucleotide sequence: TGTGCCAGCAGCTCAAACTACAATGAGCAGTTCTTC.

The chain employs TRBV4-3 and TRBJ1-2; D might be TRBD1 (5 bases). The CDR3 totals 14 residues. Germline CDR1 is LGHNA and CDR2 is YSLEER. The V gene lost 0 bases and the J gene lost 4 bases, with 9 bases spanning the gap. CDR3 nucleotide sequence: TGCGCCAGCAGCCAAGACCGCAGGGTCTATGGCTACACCTTC. As protein: CASSQDRRVYGYTF.

The chain couples TRBV9 to TRBJ2-5, with D perhaps TRBD1 (6 bases). The CDR3 is made up of 13 amino acids. The V gene's germline CDR1 is SGDLS and CDR2 YYNGEE. The V end was cut by 4 bases, the J end by 5 bases, with 12 bases between. CDR3 sequence: CASSFSGDETQYF. The DNA for the CDR3 is TGTGCCAGCAGCTTTTCAGGGGACGAGACCCAGTACTTC.

V gene TRBV19 combines with J gene TRBJ2-1, with 10 bases aligning to TRBD1. Trimming cost V 4 bases and J 5 bases; bases outside gene matches: 2. From germline, CDR1 is LNHDA and CDR2 SQIVND (reference sequence). This CDR3 has 14 residues. CDR3 loop: CASSRDRGDNEQFF. The CDR3 DNA reads TGTGCCAGTAGTAGGGACAGGGGAGACAATGAGCAGTTCTTC.

This clone turned up a few times. This chain connects TRBV7-2 to TRBJ2-4, with TRBD2 as a possible D gene (5 bases). The germline V and J ends were trimmed by 5 bases and 10 bases, with 9 bases remaining between them. Germline V gene sequence: CDR1 SGHTA, CDR2 FQGNSA. This CDR3 is 11 amino acids long. CDR3 DNA sequence: TGTGCCAGCAGCGCCACGGGGATTCAGTACTTC. Translation: CASSATGIQYF.